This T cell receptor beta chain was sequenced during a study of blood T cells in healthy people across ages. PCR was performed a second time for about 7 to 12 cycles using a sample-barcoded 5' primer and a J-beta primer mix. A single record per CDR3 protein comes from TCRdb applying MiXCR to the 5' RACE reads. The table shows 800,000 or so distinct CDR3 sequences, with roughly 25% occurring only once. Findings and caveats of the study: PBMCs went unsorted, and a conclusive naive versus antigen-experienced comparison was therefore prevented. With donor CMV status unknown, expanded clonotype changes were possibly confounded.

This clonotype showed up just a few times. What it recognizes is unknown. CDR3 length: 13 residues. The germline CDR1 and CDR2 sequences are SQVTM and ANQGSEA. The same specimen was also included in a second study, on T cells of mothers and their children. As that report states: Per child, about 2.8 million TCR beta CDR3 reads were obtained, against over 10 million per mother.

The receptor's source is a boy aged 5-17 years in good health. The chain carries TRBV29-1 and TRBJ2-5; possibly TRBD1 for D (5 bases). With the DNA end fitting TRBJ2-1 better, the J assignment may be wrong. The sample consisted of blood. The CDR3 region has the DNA TGCAGCGTCAGGGCTTCCTCTAGCAATGAGCAGTTCTTC. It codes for CSVRASSSNEQFF.